Described below is a single T cell receptor (beta chain) sequence and its context. Its antigen is not known. The naive CD8 fraction comprised CD45RO-negative cells positively selected for CCR7 and excluded terminally differentiated effector memory CD45RA+ cells. This entry is derived from a study of shared clonotypes between healthy human individuals. The study, taken as a whole, reports: Shared clonotypes across all four donors exceeded non-shared ones in generation probability.

Germline-derived CDR1 and CDR2 are SNHLY and FYNNEI. The length of the CDR3 is 13 residues. V shed 11 bases, J shed 0 bases, and the junction held 5 bases outside the gene matches. The method was immunoSEQ multiplex PCR; TCRdb's version includes in-frame clones alone and lacks a portion of them. The sample gives nearly 2 million clones, 85% to 95% of which show up once; 1.2% is in the top ten. The chain combines TRBV2 with TRBJ1-1, with TRBD1 matching over 8 bases. The clonotype originates from a man younger than 35 in good health. The sample taken for sequencing was naive CD8+ T cells sorted from blood. CDR3 sequence: CAGRDRLNTEAFF. DNA of the CDR3: TGTGCCGGGCGGGACAGGTTGAACACTGAAGCTTTCTTT.